The rows below give T cell receptor beta chains drawn from one sample of a study of PD-1 blockade in classical Hodgkin lymphoma. The assay was immunoSEQ multiplex PCR, and TCRdb's table has in-frame clones only and misses some. The sample carries around 10,000 clones, around 86% recorded once. What was sequenced was CD8+ T cells from blood. The source of these receptors is a human donor with classical Hodgkin lymphoma. CDR3s include the opening cysteine and the closing phenylalanine or tryptophan. A D gene is named only where the DNA matches it firmly. Size values are once, few and many counts, or a class for expanded clones, and some rows have none.

size	D	J	V	DNA	CDR3
-	TRBD1	TRBJ2-7	TRBV4-2	TGTGCCAGCAGCCAATCAACAGGGGGCTCCTACGAGCAGTACTTC	CASSQSTGGSYEQYF
-	-	TRBJ1-6	TRBV23-1	TGCGCCAGCAGTCAAGTTGGGGGAAGGGGGAATTCACCCCTCCACTTT	CASSQVGGRGNSPLHF
-	TRBD2	TRBJ2-5	TRBV7-6	TGTGCCAGCAGCCGGACTAGCGGGGGGGCCGGGGAGACCCAGTACTTC	CASSRTSGGAGETQYF
-	-	TRBJ1-1	TRBV7-9	TGTGCCAGCAGACCACTCGAGGGTACTAGCGCTTTCTTT	CASRPLEGTSAFF
-	-	TRBJ1-3	TRBV5-3	TGTGCCAGAAGCCTTCCGCGGCGGGAAGGCTCTGGAAACACCATATATTTT	CARSLPRREGSGNTIYF
few	-	TRBJ1-1	TRBV5-5	TGTGCCAGCAGCTTCGTAGGCGGGTATGAAGCTTTCTTT	CASSFVGGYEAFF
-	TRBD1	TRBJ1-6	TRBV4-3	TGCGCCAGCAGCCAAGGCACAGGGGGGACTTTTGGGAGGTCACCCCTCCACTTT	CASSQGTGGTFGRSPLHF
-	TRBD1	TRBJ2-7	TRBV9	TGTGCCAGCAGCGTAGGAGGGGACAGGGACTACGAGCAGTACTTC	CASSVGGDRDYEQYF
-	-	TRBJ1-1	TRBV6-5	TGTGCCAGCAGTTACGTGAGGGACACTGAAGCTTTCTTT	CASSYVRDTEAFF
-	-	TRBJ2-7	TRBV4-2	TGTGCCAGCAGCCAAGATGGGGCCATGGGAGGACAAGGTTACGAGCAGTACTTC	CASSQDGAMGGQGYEQYF
once	-	TRBJ1-1	TRBV6-5	TGTGCCAGCAGTTATCAGGAGGGAAGGGTGAACACTGAAGCTTTCTTT	CASSYQEGRVNTEAFF
-	TRBD1	TRBJ2-7	TRBV7-2	TGTGCCAGCACCCAGGACAGGGACCCCTACGAGCAGTACTTC	CASTQDRDPYEQYF
-	TRBD1	TRBJ2-3	TRBV13	TGTGCCAGCAGCGTAACAGGGGAAGGGACCACAGATACGCAGTATTTT	CASSVTGEGTTDTQYF
-	TRBD2	TRBJ2-7	TRBV29-1	TGCAGCGTCTCCGCGGGTCGACTAGCGGGGACCTCCTACGAGCAGTACTTC	CSVSAGRLAGTSYEQYF
-	-	TRBJ1-2	TRBV27	TGTGCCAGCAGGTTATCGGGGGGGGCTAACTATGGCTACACCTTC	CASRLSGGANYGYTF
-	TRBD1	TRBJ1-5	TRBV9	TGTGCCAGCAGCTTGACAGGGGGCGAGGGTCAGCCCCAGCATTTT	CASSLTGGEGQPQHF
-	-	TRBJ1-2	TRBV30	TGTGCCTGGTCCCACGCAAGAGGGCACGGCTACACCTTC	CAWSHARGHGYTF
-	-	TRBJ2-2	TRBV2	TGTGCCAGCAGTGAAGGAGAGATTTTGGGGTACACCGGGGAGCTGTTTTTT	CASSEGEILGYTGELFF
-	-	TRBJ2-7	TRBV28	TGTGCCAGCAGTTTCCAGTTTTCCTACGAGCAGTACTTC	CASSFQFSYEQYF
-	-	TRBJ2-2	TRBV7-3	TGTGCCAGCAAATCTGTGTCCCAAACAGGGAAGGCTACCGGGGAGCTGTTTTTT	CASKSVSQTGKATGELFF
-	-	TRBJ2-2	TRBV6-1	TGTGCCAGCAGTGAATTAGGAACCGGGGAGCTGTTTTTT	CASSELGTGELFF